Listed below are T cell receptor beta chains from one sample, sequenced in a study of blood T cell repertoires in COVID-19. TCRdb's copy holds only in-frame clones and misses some; the assay was immunoSEQ multiplex PCR. The table includes 80,000 to 100,000 clones, approximately 80% detected once. The material sequenced was peripheral blood. These receptors all stem from a man in his 70s with active or convalescent COVID-19. CDR3s include the opening cysteine and the closing phenylalanine or tryptophan. The order of the fields is D gene, J gene, CDR3 length, V gene, clone size, CDR3 DNA, CDR3 protein. A D gene is named only where the DNA matches it firmly. Clone size is not always given. Where it is, it says once, few, many or a class for expanded clones.

>.|TRBJ1-1|15|TRBV11-3|.
TGTGCCAGCAGCTTAGTCGTGCAGGATGGCACTGAAGCTTTCTTT
CASSLVVQDGTEAFF
>.|TRBJ2-7|17|TRBV5-1|once
TGCGCCAGCAGCTTGATTGGCGGGGGCGGCACCTCGCGGGAGCAGTACTTC
CASSLIGGGGTSREQYF
>TRBD1|TRBJ1-6|15|TRBV10-3|.
TGTGCCATCAGTCCTTACAGGGGAGATAATTCACCCCTCCACTTT
CAISPYRGDNSPLHF
>.|TRBJ1-6|13|TRBV30|.
TGTGCCTGGACTTCGGTAGAAAATTCACCCCTCCACTTT
CAWTSVENSPLHF
>TRBD2|TRBJ2-5|16|TRBV30|.
TGTGCCTGGAGTGTAGGGATAGCGGGGGGTAGGGAGACCCAGTACTTC
CAWSVGIAGGRETQYF
>TRBD2|TRBJ2-1|15|TRBV9|.
TGTGCCACCCCCGGGAGGATAAGAACGAGGAATGAGCAGTTCTTC
CATPGRIRTRNEQFF
>TRBD1|TRBJ2-5|15|TRBV10-2|.
TGCGCCAGCAGTGAGTCGGGGACAGGACCCCAGACCCAGTACTTC
CASSESGTGPQTQYF
>TRBD1|TRBJ2-7|13|TRBV19|many
TGTGCCAGTAAGCCGGGACAGGGCCACGAGCAGTACTTC
CASKPGQGHEQYF
>.|TRBJ2-3|11|TRBV3-1/TRBV3-2|.
TGTGCCAGCAGCCAAGTGAGCACGCAGTATTTT
CASSQVSTQYF
>TRBD1|TRBJ1-6|16|TRBV5-1|.
TGCGCCAGCAGCTGGGGACAGGGGTCCTATAATTCACCCCTCCACTTT
CASSWGQGSYNSPLHF
>.|TRBJ1-6|14|TRBV9|once
TGTGCCAGCAGCCGGGTGGCAGAAAATTCACCCCTCCACTTT
CASSRVAENSPLHF
>.|TRBJ1-1|14|TRBV5-5|.
TGTGCCAGCAGCTTGAACAGTTTGAACACTGAAGCTTTCTTT
CASSLNSLNTEAFF
>.|TRBJ1-1|13|TRBV11-3|.
TGTGCCAGCAGCTTACAGGGCAACACTGAAGCTTTCTTT
CASSLQGNTEAFF
>TRBD2|TRBJ2-5|15|TRBV6-5|.
TGTGCCAGCACCCCGGGACTAGTTGGCCAAGAGACCCAGTACTTC
CASTPGLVGQETQYF
>TRBD2|TRBJ2-1|15|TRBV6-6|.
TGTGCCAGCAGCAGACTAGCGGGGGGGGGCAATGAGCAGTTCTTC
CASSRLAGGGNEQFF
>.|TRBJ2-1|13|TRBV2|.
TGTGCCAGCAGTGAAGGATCCGGCAATGAGCAGTTCTTC
CASSEGSGNEQFF
>.|TRBJ2-7|15|TRBV7-8|.
TGTGCCAGCAGCCCAGGGGTAGCGGGTCCCTACGAGCAGTACTTC
CASSPGVAGPYEQYF
>TRBD1|TRBJ2-5|14|TRBV30|.
TGTGCCTGGAGGGGACAGGGGGCGGGAGAGACCCAGTACTTC
CAWRGQGAGETQYF
>.|TRBJ1-5|13|TRBV4-1|.
TGCGCCAGCAGCCAACCGGGGGTTCAGCCCCAGCATTTT
CASSQPGVQPQHF
>TRBD2|TRBJ2-1|16|TRBV11-3|.
TGTGCCAGCAGCCCCAGGACTAGCGGGGGCTTAGATGAGCAGTTCTTC
CASSPRTSGGLDEQFF
>TRBD2|TRBJ2-7|18|TRBV4-3|.
TGCGCCAGCAGCCAGGATCTAGCGGGCGGATCCCGAACCTACGAGCAGTACTTC
CASSQDLAGGSRTYEQYF
>.|TRBJ2-7|15|TRBV6-5|.
TGTGCCAGCCTAGACCTTTCCAGGGGCTCCTACGAGCAGTACTTC
CASLDLSRGSYEQYF
>TRBD2|TRBJ2-5|15|TRBV27|once
TGTGCCAGCTGGCAAGCGGGGGGACCCCAAGAGACCCAGTACTTC
CASWQAGGPQETQYF
>.|TRBJ2-1|14|TRBV5-1|.
TGCGCCAGCAGCTTGCCGGCAGGGGTTGATGAGCAGTTCTTC
CASSLPAGVDEQFF
>.|TRBJ1-1|13|TRBV7-9|few
TGTGCCAGCAGCCCCCCAGGGGAAACTGAAGCTTTCTTT
CASSPPGETEAFF
>.|TRBJ2-3|15|TRBV19|.
TGTGCCAGTAGGACGGGACTGCTTAGCACAGATACGCAGTATTTT
CASRTGLLSTDTQYF
>.|TRBJ1-2|13|TRBV5-8|.
TGTGCCAGCAGCTTCGGTGGGGCATATGGCTACACCTTC
CASSFGGAYGYTF
>.|TRBJ1-2|15|TRBV5-4|few
TGTGCCAGCAGCTTGGAGATGTTGGGGAGCGCTGGCTACACCTTC
CASSLEMLGSAGYTF